This TCR beta chain is drawn from a study of blood T cells in healthy people across ages. The authors ran a second PCR of about 6 to 12 cycles using a sample-barcoded 5' primer and a J-beta primer mix. TCRdb reanalysed the 5' RACE reads using MiXCR and keeps one entry per CDR3 protein. Among 1.5 million to 2 million distinct CDR3 sequences listed, approximately 40% were seen once. Per-sample PBMC isolation yielded at least 6.5 million cells. Germline loops: CDR1 SGHRS, CDR2 YFSETQ. The CDR3 is 16 amino acids. Trimming took 9 bases from V and 8 from J; bases not matched to a gene: 19. The TCR was taken from a human donor in good health. Sequencing was carried out using blood. J is TRBJ1-2 and V is TRBV5-1, with 10 bases fitting TRBD1. CDR3 residues: CATTNRRGTGDQGYTF. In nucleotides, the CDR3 is TGCGCCACCACGAACAGAAGAGGGACAGGGGATCAGGGCTACACCTTC.